This T cell receptor (beta chain) was profiled in a study of CD8 T cells in ankylosing spondylitis. General study results and limits: In ankylosing spondylitis blood, a motif of roughly 8 highly homologous TCR beta variants appeared characteristic. Some motif variants were previously reported in reactive arthritis synovial fluid and blood. Relatively rare in peripheral blood, disease-linked clones were also CD8+. Disease-linked clones reportedly concentrated significantly in matched ankylosing spondylitis synovial fluid.

On this clonotype: Its specificity is unknown.

In making TCR beta libraries, quantitative 5'-RACE with molecular barcodes was used. TCRdb processed the 5' RACE reads anew with MiXCR; each CDR3 protein has one entry. The repertoire has more than 650,000 distinct CDR3 sequences, 10% to 15% of them found once; the top ten carry approximately 0.51%. This CDR3 has 14 residues. V lost 8 bases to trimming and J lost 6 bases; unmatched junction nucleotides: 9. Germline lookup yields CDR1 LNHDA and CDR2 SQIVND (reference sequence). The chain employs TRBV19 and TRBJ2-1, with 8 bases fitting TRBD1. The origin of this receptor is a male donor with ankylosing spondylitis. The material sequenced was blood, either unsorted or a sorted T cell fraction (not recorded which). For the CDR3, the DNA is TGTGCCAGTTCGAAGGGACAGGCGGGCAATGAGCAGTTCTTC. It specifies CASSKGQAGNEQFF.